Below, 11 T cell receptor beta chains from the same sample are listed, as sequenced in a study of cytomegalovirus exposure and HLA in healthy donors. Primers: 60 Vbeta forward and 13 Jbeta reverse. Clones were read by immunoSEQ multiplex PCR, and TCRdb kept only the in-frame ones, dropping some. This sample has some 180,000 clones; around 80% occur once, and the top ten carry about 1.4%. The sample comprised PBMCs. The receptors stem from a girl between 10 and 17 years old in good health and CMV-seropositive.

This chain joins TRBV5-1 and TRBJ1-1; D remains unclear. CDR1 is SGHRS, CDR2 YFSETQ, per germline. V was cut by 4 bases and J by 0 bases, with 10 bases left in between. The CDR3 runs 14 residues. For the CDR3, the DNA is TGCGCCAGCAGCCTGACAAGCTTGAACACTGAAGCTTTCTTT. This codes for CASSLTSLNTEAFF.

The chain links TRBV7-8 to TRBJ1-5; D not certain. This CDR3 has 16 residues. Germline V CDR1 and CDR2: SGHVS, FQNEAQ. V lost 1 base, J lost 1 base, and 11 bases lay in between. As DNA, the CDR3 is TGTGCCAGCAGCTTAGGATTCTGGGCAAGCAATCAGCCCCAGCATTTT. Encoded protein: CASSLGFWASNQPQHF. The entire variable domain, with the rest obtained from reference TRBV7-8 and TRBJ1-5, is as follows: GAGVSQSPRYKVAKRGQDVALRCDPISGHVSLFWYQQALGQGPEFLTYFQNEAQLDKSGLPSDRFFAERPEGSVSTLKIQRTQQEDSAVYLCASSLGFWASNQPQHFGDGTRLSIL.

The CDR3: CASSLVLGGHYGYTF. The CDR3 bases are TGTGCCAGCAGCTTAGTTCTGGGGGGACACTATGGCTACACCTTC. V usage is TRBV7-9 and J usage is TRBJ1-2; possible D gene TRBD1, 5 bases. V lost 1 base to trimming and J lost 3 bases, with 12 bases between them. The CDR3 totals 15 residues. In germline, CDR1 is SEHNR, CDR2 FQNEAQ (reference sequence).

This clone was detected only a few times. V usage is TRBV7-2 and J usage is TRBJ2-7, with 11 bases aligning to TRBD2. Germline V lookup: CDR1 SGHTA, CDR2 FQGNSA. There are 14 residues in the CDR3. Trimming took 7 bases from V and 4 from J; bases not matched to a gene: 6. The DNA of the CDR3 is TGTGCCAGCACCCTAGCGGGAGGCGGGTACGAGCAGTACTTC. This gives the protein CASTLAGGGYEQYF.

V is TRBV5-1 and J is TRBJ1-2, with D perhaps TRBD1 (5 bases). This CDR3 has 18 amino acids. In germline, CDR1 is SGHRS, CDR2 YFSETQ. V lost 1 base to trimming and J lost 7 bases, with 26 bases between them. CDR3 nucleotides: TGCGCCAGCAGCTTGTTTGATCCAGGGTCTACCCTACGGATTGGCTACACCTTC. Translation: CASSLFDPGSTLRIGYTF.

V usage is TRBV5-1 and J usage is TRBJ2-3, with 8 bases fitting TRBD2. Unmatched junction bases numbered 9, after V lost 6 bases and J lost 3 bases. CDR1 and CDR2 from the germline V gene are SGHRS and YFSETQ. This CDR3 is built from 15 residues. The CDR3 DNA follows: TGCGCCAGCACCCTCCCGGGGGGGACTACAGATACGCAGTATTTT. This gives the protein CASTLPGGTTDTQYF.

The chain is built from TRBV10-3 and TRBJ2-1, with a tentative D call TRBD1 (5 bases). CDR3 size: 12 residues. The V end was cut by 7 bases, the J end by 7 bases, with 11 bases between. Looked up from germline, CDR1 is ENHRY and CDR2 is SYGVKD. CDR3 region: CAITDTTNEQFF. For the CDR3, the DNA is TGTGCCATCACGGACACTACGAATGAGCAGTTCTTC.

This chain connects TRBV10-3 to TRBJ1-5; D is possibly TRBD1 (6 bases). The CDR3 consists of 19 residues. The germline V gene has CDR1 ENHRY and CDR2 SYGVKD. V was trimmed by 3 bases and J by 0 bases, leaving 21 bases between them. The CDR3 DNA is TGTGCCATCAGTGACTGGGGGCTGGGGCGACGGGATAGCAATCAGCCCCAGCATTTT. It translates to CAISDWGLGRRDSNQPQHF.

The chain links TRBV27 to TRBJ1-5, with unresolved D. Trimming pared 2 bases from V and 6 bases from J, leaving 11 bases between. The CDR3 runs to 14 residues. CDR1 MNHEY and CDR2 SMNVEV come from the germline V gene (reference sequence). The CDR3 protein is CASSLMVGGQPQHF. DNA of the CDR3: TGTGCCAGCAGTTTAATGGTGGGAGGTCAGCCCCAGCATTTT.

The chain joins TRBV10-3 to TRBJ1-3; 7 bases match TRBD1. The CDR3 sequence is 12 residues long. Per the germline V gene, CDR1 is ENHRY and CDR2 is SYGVKD. V lost 6 bases to trimming and J lost 4 bases; unmatched junction nucleotides: 0. The CDR3 protein is CAIRGQGNTIYF. CDR3 coding DNA: TGTGCCATCAGGGGACAGGGAAACACCATATATTTT.

V usage is TRBV13 and J usage is TRBJ2-5; 7 nucleotides align to TRBD2. The CDR3 is made up of 14 amino acids. V was clipped by 2 bases and J by 2 bases; unmatched bases: 2. CDR1 is PRHDT, CDR2 FYEKMQ, per germline (reference sequence). In nucleotides, the CDR3 is TGTGCCAGCAGCTTACCCGGGGGGCAAGAGACCCAGTACTTC. Its protein product is CASSLPGGQETQYF.